The 3 T cell receptor beta chains reported below all come from one sample, sequenced in a study of shared T cell receptors in the human thymus. Generated by immunoSEQ multiplex PCR, the TCRdb table keeps only in-frame clones and is missing some. This table has 65,000 to 70,000 clones, nearly 95% appearing once. Sample: thymocytes. These TCRs come from a human donor.

V and J are TRBV18 and TRBJ1-2; D perhaps matches TRBD1 (5 bases). The CDR3 totals 15 residues. Germline loops: CDR1 KGHSH, CDR2 LQKENI. V was cut by 1 base and J by 5 bases, with 14 bases left in between. This chain's CDR3 is CASSPQWGCVYGYTF. In DNA form, the CDR3 reads TGTGCCAGCTCACCACAATGGGGGTGTGTTTATGGCTACACCTTC.

This chain connects TRBV6-1 to TRBJ1-2, with 9 bases fitting TRBD1. Trimming at V came to 4 bases and at J to 1 base, leaving 10 bases not matched to a gene. CDR3 length: 17 amino acids. The germline V gene has CDR1 MNHNS and CDR2 SASEGT. This chain's CDR3 is CASSGATGGIFNYGYTF. CDR3 in DNA: TGTGCCAGCAGTGGGGCCACAGGGGGCATTTTTAACTATGGCTACACCTTC.

The chain recombines TRBV9 with TRBJ2-5; D gene uncertain. Deletions cut 0 bases from V and 9 bases from J, with 24 bases between. Germline-derived CDR1 and CDR2 are SGDLS and YYNGEE. The CDR3 loop spans 17 amino acids. CDR3 residues: CASSVEGSGFRPWAQYF. CDR3 nucleotide sequence: TGTGCCAGCAGCGTAGAGGGTTCGGGCTTCCGGCCATGGGCCCAGTACTTC.